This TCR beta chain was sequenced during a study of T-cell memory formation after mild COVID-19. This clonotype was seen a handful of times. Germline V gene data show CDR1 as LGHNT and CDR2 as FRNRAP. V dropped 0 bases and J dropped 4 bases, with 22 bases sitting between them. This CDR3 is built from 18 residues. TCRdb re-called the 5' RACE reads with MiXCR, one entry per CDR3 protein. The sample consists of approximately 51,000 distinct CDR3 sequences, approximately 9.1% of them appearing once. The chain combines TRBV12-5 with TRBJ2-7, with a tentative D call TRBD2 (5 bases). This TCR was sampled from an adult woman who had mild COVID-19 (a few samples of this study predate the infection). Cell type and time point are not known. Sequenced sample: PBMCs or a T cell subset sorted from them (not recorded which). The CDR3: CASGLVRDSVRRVYEQYF. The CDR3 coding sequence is TGTGCTAGTGGTTTGGTACGAGATAGCGTAAGAAGGGTTTACGAGCAGTACTTC.